One TCR beta chain is described in this entry. The entry originates in a study of blood T cell repertoires in COVID-19. Study-level information: Collection of acute and convalescent COVID-19 samples took place in the United States, Italy and Spain.

Per the original data handling: Amplification from reference gene primers served as the basis for estimated nucleated cell counts. Produced via immunoSEQ multiplex PCR; TCRdb's table is partial and in-frame only. V and J calls and clone size follow that table, whereas D and trimming were derived from the DNA. The table lists around 140,000 clones, 85% to 90% of them singletons. The CDR3 sequence is 16 residues long. CDR1 SGHTA and CDR2 FQGNSA come from the germline V gene. V dropped 0 bases and J dropped 3; count of bases not matched to a gene: 4. The chain joins TRBV7-2 to TRBJ2-7; 11 bases align to TRBD1. Sequenced material: peripheral blood. This sequence was found in a woman aged 50 to 60 with active or convalescent COVID-19. The CDR3: CASSLAGTGGSYEQYF. CDR3 sequence (DNA): TGTGCCAGCAGCTTAGCAGGGACAGGGGGAAGCTACGAGCAGTACTTC.